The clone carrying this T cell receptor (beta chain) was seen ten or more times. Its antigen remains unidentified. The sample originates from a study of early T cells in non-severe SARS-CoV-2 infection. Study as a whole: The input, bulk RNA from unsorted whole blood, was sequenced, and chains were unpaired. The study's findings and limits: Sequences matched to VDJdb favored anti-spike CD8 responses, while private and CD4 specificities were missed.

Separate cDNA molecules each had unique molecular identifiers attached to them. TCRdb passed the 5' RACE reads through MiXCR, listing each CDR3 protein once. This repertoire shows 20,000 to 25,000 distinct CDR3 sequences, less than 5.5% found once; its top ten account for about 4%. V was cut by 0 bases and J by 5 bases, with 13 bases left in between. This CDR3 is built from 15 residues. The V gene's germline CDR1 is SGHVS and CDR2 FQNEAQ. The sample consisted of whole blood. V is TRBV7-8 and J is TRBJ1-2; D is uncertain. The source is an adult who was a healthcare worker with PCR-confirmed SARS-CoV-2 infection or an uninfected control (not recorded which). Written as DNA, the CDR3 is TGTGCCAGCAGCTTAGCGGGAGGGCTGGGATATGGCTACACCTTC. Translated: CASSLAGGLGYGYTF.